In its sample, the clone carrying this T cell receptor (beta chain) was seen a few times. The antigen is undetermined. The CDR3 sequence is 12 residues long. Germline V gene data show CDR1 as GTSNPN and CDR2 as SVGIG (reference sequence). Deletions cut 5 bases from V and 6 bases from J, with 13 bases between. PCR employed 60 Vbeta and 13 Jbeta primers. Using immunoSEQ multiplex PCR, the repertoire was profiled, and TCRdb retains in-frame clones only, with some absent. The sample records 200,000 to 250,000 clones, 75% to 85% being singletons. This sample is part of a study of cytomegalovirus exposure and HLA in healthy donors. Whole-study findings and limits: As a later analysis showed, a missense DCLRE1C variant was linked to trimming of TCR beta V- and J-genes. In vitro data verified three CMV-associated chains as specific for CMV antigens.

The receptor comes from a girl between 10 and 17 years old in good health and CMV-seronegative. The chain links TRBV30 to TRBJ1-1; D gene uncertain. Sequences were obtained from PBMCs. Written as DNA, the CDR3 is TGTGCCTGGCGCAGGTCAAGGTCTGAAGCTTTCTTT. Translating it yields CAWRRSRSEAFF.